Following are 18 T cell receptor beta chains from one sample sequenced in a study of monozygotic twins with inflammatory bowel disease. TCRdb reprocessed the 5' RACE reads, keeping one entry per CDR3 protein, no DNA. The table gives approximately 210,000 distinct CDR3 sequences; the top ten clones make up more than 7.5% of it. Specimen: blood. These receptors originate from a human donor with ulcerative colitis or Crohn's disease, or a healthy co-twin of an affected twin (not recorded which).

The chain couples TRBV12-3 or TRBV12-4 to TRBJ2-3; TCRdb lists TRBD1, though no DNA is available to test this call. The CDR3 is 14 residues long. CDR3 protein: CASSLAGGLDTQYF.

The genes are TRBV14 and TRBJ2-2. Per the germline V gene, CDR1 is SGHDN and CDR2 is FVKESK. This CDR3 spans 15 amino acids. The CDR3 sequence: CASSQVVANTGELFF.

The V call is TRBV19, the J call TRBJ1-2; without DNA, the TCRdb call of TRBD1 cannot be checked. This CDR3 spans 14 amino acids. The V gene's germline CDR1 is LNHDA and CDR2 SQIVND (reference sequence). CDR3 loop: CASRPGQGVYGYTF.

The chain links TRBV11-3 to TRBJ2-2; without DNA, the TCRdb call of TRBD2 cannot be checked. Germline CDR1 and CDR2: SGHNT and YENEEA. CDR3 length: 12 amino acids. CDR3: CASSYGTGVTFF.

The chain couples TRBV5-1 to TRBJ2-1; TCRdb indicates TRBD2, and absent DNA this call remains unverified. This CDR3 is 16 amino acids long. Germline CDR1 SGHRS, CDR2 YFSETQ. CDR3 protein: CASSLGGLAGVNEQFF.

The chain recombines TRBV30 with TRBJ2-7; TCRdb returns TRBD1, unconfirmable since there is no DNA. This CDR3 is built from 16 residues. Germline CDR1 reads GTSNPN; CDR2 reads SVGIG (reference sequence). This CDR3 reads CAWNTGSFRVSYEQYF.

The V call is TRBV4-2, the J call TRBJ2-7; the TCRdb call, TRBD2, lacks DNA for checking. The germline gives CDR1 LGHNA, CDR2 YNFKEQ. The CDR3 is 15 residues long. CDR3 loop: CASSQTSGATYEQYF.

The CDR3 loop is CASSPGGLAAGELFF. V gene TRBV5-4 combines with J gene TRBJ2-2; the D gene TCRdb calls, TRBD2, cannot be checked with no DNA. Germline lookup yields CDR1 SGHNT and CDR2 YYREEE (reference sequence). The CDR3 covers 15 residues.

J is TRBJ1-1 and V is TRBV29-1; TCRdb lists TRBD1, though no DNA is available to test this call. Germline CDR1 reads SQVTM; CDR2 reads ANQGSEA. CDR3 length equals 15 residues. CDR3 region: CSVDLSTGRDTEAFF.

The rearrangement uses TRBV6-5 and TRBJ1-1; TCRdb's D call, TRBD1, is unchecked because there is no DNA. The CDR3 spans 13 residues. CDR1 and CDR2 from the germline V gene are MNHEY and SVGAGI. The CDR3 loop reads CASRGTANTEAFF.

The chain has TRBV14 and TRBJ2-3. The CDR3 runs 13 residues. Germline CDR1 SGHDN, CDR2 FVKESK. CDR3 in amino acids: CASSQSVTDTQYF.

The rearrangement links TRBV5-8 to TRBJ2-5; TCRdb picks TRBD2, but there is no DNA to check that call. The CDR3 contains 16 residues. Germline assignment: CDR1 SGHTS and CDR2 YDEGEE. This chain's CDR3 is CASSGGTSGSKETQYF.

This chain links TRBV29-1 with TRBJ2-1; the TCRdb call, TRBD1, lacks DNA for checking. The germline CDR1 and CDR2 sequences are SQVTM and ANQGSEA. The CDR3 extends over 13 amino acids. The CDR3 loop reads CSPVTGGKNEQFF.

The CDR3 sequence is CASSLTHPRVLDEKLFF. V is TRBV5-4 and J is TRBJ1-4; the D call of TRBD1 rests on TCRdb alone, since no DNA is present to check it. The CDR3 runs 17 residues. Germline V gives CDR1 SGHNT, CDR2 YYREEE (reference sequence).

The chain links TRBV18 to TRBJ2-2; the TCRdb D gene call, TRBD1, has no DNA to confirm it. Germline V CDR1 and CDR2: KGHSH, LQKENI. The CDR3 is 16 residues long. The CDR3 spells CASSPGHQSRTGELFF.

This chain links TRBV5-1 with TRBJ2-1; there is no DNA to check the TCRdb D call of TRBD2. This CDR3 region has 19 residues. The germline V gene encodes CDR1 SGHRS and CDR2 YFSETQ. The CDR3 protein is CASSLGNFIAGGPIHEQFF.

V gene TRBV11-1 combines with J gene TRBJ2-7; as DNA is missing, the TRBD1 call by TCRdb cannot be tested. CDR1 SGHAT and CDR2 FQDESV come from the germline V gene (reference sequence). The CDR3 is made up of 15 amino acids. CDR3 loop: CASSSSGVQVDEQYF.

J is TRBJ1-1 and V is TRBV5-1. The CDR3 is made up of 16 amino acids. The germline CDR1 and CDR2 sequences are SGHRS and YFSETQ. This chain's CDR3 is CASSLESSQVASEAFF.